Included here is one T cell receptor (beta chain) sequence, with context. The data are from a study of technical replicates of blood from a handful of donors. The CDR3 consists of 16 residues. The germline V gene encodes CDR1 SGHDN and CDR2 FVKESK. Trimming removed 1 base at V and 0 bases at J, with 10 bases between. The data were produced by immunoSEQ multiplex PCR, yet TCRdb's version contains in-frame clones alone and is incomplete. Of about 70,000 clones listed, about 94% are singletons. This TCR was sampled from a human donor in good health. The chain uses TRBV14 and TRBJ1-3, with D perhaps TRBD1 (6 bases). The sample comprised T cells isolated from PBMCs. The CDR3 region has the DNA TGTGCCAGCAGCCAAGGCCCAGGGGTCTCTGGAAACACCATATATTTT. Its translation: CASSQGPGVSGNTIYF.